These T cell receptor beta chains were read from a single sample in a study of OX40 agonist ivuxolimab in advanced cancers. Produced via immunoSEQ multiplex PCR; TCRdb's table is partial and in-frame only. Here the sample spans about 58,000 clones, around 84% being singletons. The input for sequencing was CD4+ or CD8+ T cells sorted from blood, taken in a trial of the OX40 agonist ivuxolimab. The receptors shown here come from an adult with an advanced solid tumor such as melanoma, head and neck, liver or kidney cancer. CDR3s include the opening cysteine and the closing phenylalanine or tryptophan. D genes are given only for firm matches. The size field is filled for only some rows; it gives once, few, many or a size class.

V	J	length	D	size	CDR3	DNA
TRBV10-3	TRBJ1-1	13	NA	NA	CAISAVRGTEAFF	TGTGCCATCAGTGCGGTCCGAGGGACTGAAGCTTTCTTT
TRBV7-9	TRBJ1-1	13	NA	few	CASRGLGPTEAFF	TGTGCCAGTAGAGGACTGGGCCCCACTGAAGCTTTCTTT
TRBV5-1	TRBJ1-5	14	NA	NA	CASSLDQQGQPQHF	TGCGCCAGCAGCTTGGATCAACAGGGTCAGCCCCAGCATTTT
TRBV7-9	TRBJ2-7	13	NA	once	CASSGGSDYEQYF	TGTGCCAGCAGCGGAGGGAGCGACTACGAGCAGTACTTC
TRBV4-2	TRBJ2-5	17	TRBD2	NA	CASSQEGTRGGLETQYF	TGTGCCAGCAGCCAAGAAGGGACTAGGGGGGGGCTGGAGACCCAGTACTTC
TRBV7-9	TRBJ1-3	18	NA	NA	CASSSALWRGRDGNTIYF	TGTGCCAGCAGCTCGGCCCTCTGGCGAGGGCGAGATGGAAACACCATATATTTT
TRBV18	TRBJ1-5	14	NA	NA	CASSPSGGRQPQHF	TGTGCCAGCTCACCCTCGGGGGGGCGCCAGCCCCAGCATTTT
TRBV6-1	TRBJ2-4	14	NA	NA	CASSEYFGTYIQYF	TGTGCCAGCAGTGAATATTTCGGCACCTACATTCAGTACTTC
TRBV7-8	TRBJ2-4	16	NA	NA	CASSLQSFMAKNIQYF	TGTGCCAGCAGCTTACAGTCCTTTATGGCCAAAAACATTCAGTACTTC
TRBV18	TRBJ2-4	16	TRBD1	few	CASSPSTGVAKNIQYF	TGTGCCAGCTCACCTTCGACAGGGGTTGCCAAAAACATTCAGTACTTC
TRBV7-9	TRBJ1-4	14	NA	once	CASTRESTNEKLFF	TGTGCCAGCACCCGGGAGTCTACTAATGAAAAACTGTTTTTT
TRBV5-1	TRBJ2-5	15	NA	NA	CASSSGLAGDRTQYF	TGCGCCAGCAGCTCTGGCCTTGCGGGCGACCGGACCCAGTACTTC
TRBV7-9	TRBJ1-5	14	TRBD1	NA	CASSLDRGDQPQHF	TGTGCCAGCAGCCTTGACAGGGGAGATCAGCCCCAGCATTTT
TRBV5-5	TRBJ1-4	14	NA	NA	CASSPRGSNEKLFF	TGTGCCAGCAGCCCCCGGGGATCTAATGAAAAACTGTTTTTT
TRBV5-1	TRBJ1-1	16	NA	medium-sized	CASSLGGPGKGTEAFF	TGCGCCAGCAGCCTAGGGGGACCAGGAAAAGGCACTGAAGCTTTCTTT
TRBV7-2	TRBJ1-2	16	NA	NA	CASSLAVSYPLGGYTF	TGTGCCAGCAGCTTAGCGGTGAGCTACCCCCTCGGTGGCTACACCTTC